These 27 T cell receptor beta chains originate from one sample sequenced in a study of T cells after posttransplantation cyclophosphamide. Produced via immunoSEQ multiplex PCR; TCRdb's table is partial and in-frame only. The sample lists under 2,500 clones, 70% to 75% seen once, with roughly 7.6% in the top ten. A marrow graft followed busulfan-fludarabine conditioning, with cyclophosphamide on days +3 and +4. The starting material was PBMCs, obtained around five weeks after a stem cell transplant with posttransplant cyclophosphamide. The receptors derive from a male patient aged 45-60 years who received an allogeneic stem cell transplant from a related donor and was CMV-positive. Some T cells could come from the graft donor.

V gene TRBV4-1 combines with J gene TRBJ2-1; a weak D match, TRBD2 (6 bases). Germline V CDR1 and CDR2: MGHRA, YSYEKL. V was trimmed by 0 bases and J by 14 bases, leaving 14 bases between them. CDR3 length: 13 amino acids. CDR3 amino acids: CASSQESRESEFF. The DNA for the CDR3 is TGCGCCAGCAGCCAAGAATCGCGGGAAAGTGAGTTCTTC.

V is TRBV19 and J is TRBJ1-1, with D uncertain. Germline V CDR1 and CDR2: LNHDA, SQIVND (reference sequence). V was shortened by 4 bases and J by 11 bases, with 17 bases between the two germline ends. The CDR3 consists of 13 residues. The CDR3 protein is CASSTPGTPRAFF. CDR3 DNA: TGTGCCAGTAGTACACCGGGAACACCCAGGGCTTTCTTT.

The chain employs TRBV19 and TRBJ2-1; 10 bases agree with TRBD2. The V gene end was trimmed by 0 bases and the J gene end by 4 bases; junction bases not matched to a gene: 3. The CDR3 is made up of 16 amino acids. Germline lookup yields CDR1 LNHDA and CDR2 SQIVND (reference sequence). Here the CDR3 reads CASSIELAGLYNEQFF. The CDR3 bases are TGTGCCAGTAGTATAGAACTAGCGGGGTTGTACAATGAGCAGTTCTTC.

The CDR3 coding sequence is TGTGCCAGCTGGGGAGGGGGACCCTATGGCTACACCTTC. Its translation is CASWGGGPYGYTF. The gene calls are TRBV5-6 and TRBJ1-2, with a possible D match to TRBD1 (6 bases). This CDR3 has 13 residues. Germline V CDR1 and CDR2: SGHDT, YYEEEE. V lost 7 bases to trimming and J lost 4 bases, with 14 bases between them.

CDR3 coding DNA: TGTGCCAGTAGTATTAGACAGGGTGAAGGCTACACCTTC. Protein: CASSIRQGEGYTF. The V call is TRBV19, the J call TRBJ1-2; 7 bases agree with TRBD1. The ends lost 3 bases at V and 8 bases at J; junction bases unmatched: 6. CDR3 length: 13 amino acids. CDR1 and CDR2 (germline): LNHDA, SQIVND (reference sequence).

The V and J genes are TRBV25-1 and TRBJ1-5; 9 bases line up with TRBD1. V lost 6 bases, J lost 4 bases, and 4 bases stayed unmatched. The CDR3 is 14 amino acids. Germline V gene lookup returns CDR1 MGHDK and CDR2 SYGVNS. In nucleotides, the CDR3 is TGTGCCAGCAGCCTACAGGGGGCAAATCAGCCCCAGCATTTT. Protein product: CASSLQGANQPQHF.

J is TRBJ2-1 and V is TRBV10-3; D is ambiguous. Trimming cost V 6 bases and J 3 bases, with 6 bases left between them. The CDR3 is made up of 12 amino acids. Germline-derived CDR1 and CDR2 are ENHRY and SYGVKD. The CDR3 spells CAISRIYNEQFF. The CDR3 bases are TGTGCCATCAGCCGTATCTACAATGAGCAGTTCTTC.

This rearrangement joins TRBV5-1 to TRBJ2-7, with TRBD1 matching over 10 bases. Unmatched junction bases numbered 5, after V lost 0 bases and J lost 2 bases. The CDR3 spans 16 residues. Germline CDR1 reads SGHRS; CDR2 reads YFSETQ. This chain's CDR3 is CASSLGGQGSPYEQYF. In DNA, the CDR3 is TGCGCCAGCAGCTTGGGGGGACAGGGGTCTCCCTACGAGCAGTACTTC. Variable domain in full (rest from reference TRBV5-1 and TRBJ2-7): KAGVTQTPRYLIKTRGQQVTLSCSPISGHRSVSWYQQTPGQGLQFLFEYFSETQRNKGNFPGRFSGRQFSNSRSEMNVSTLELGDSALYLCASSLGGQGSPYEQYFGPGTRLTVT.

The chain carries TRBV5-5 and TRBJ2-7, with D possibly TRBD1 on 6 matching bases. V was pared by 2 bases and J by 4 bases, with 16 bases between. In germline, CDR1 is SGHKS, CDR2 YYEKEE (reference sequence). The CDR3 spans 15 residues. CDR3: CASSFRQVGAYEQYF. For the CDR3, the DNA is TGTGCCAGCAGCTTTCGACAGGTGGGGGCTTACGAGCAGTACTTC.

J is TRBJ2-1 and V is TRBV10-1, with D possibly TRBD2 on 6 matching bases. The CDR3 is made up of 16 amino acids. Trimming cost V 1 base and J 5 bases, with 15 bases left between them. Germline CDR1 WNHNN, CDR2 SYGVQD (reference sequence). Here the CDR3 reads CASSEYLRDLNNEQFF. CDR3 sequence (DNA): TGCGCCAGCAGTGAGTATTTGCGGGATCTGAACAATGAGCAGTTCTTC.

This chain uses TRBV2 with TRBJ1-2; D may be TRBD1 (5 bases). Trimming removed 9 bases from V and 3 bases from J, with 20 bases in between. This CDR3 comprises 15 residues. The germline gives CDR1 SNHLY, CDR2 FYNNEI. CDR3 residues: CARTSGGGWYYGYTF. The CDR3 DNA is TGTGCCAGAACTTCGGGGGGAGGATGGTACTATGGCTACACCTTC.

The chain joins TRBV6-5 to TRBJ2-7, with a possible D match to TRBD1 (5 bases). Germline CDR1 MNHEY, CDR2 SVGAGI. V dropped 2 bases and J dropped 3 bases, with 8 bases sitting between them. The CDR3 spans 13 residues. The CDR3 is CASSYDDSYEQYF. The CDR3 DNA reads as TGTGCCAGCAGTTACGACGACAGCTACGAGCAGTACTTC.

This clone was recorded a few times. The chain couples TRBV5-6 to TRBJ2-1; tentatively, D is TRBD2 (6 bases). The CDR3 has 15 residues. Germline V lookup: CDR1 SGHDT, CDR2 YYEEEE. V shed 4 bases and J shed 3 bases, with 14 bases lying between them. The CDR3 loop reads CASSRPLGGYNEQFF. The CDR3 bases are TGTGCCAGCAGCCGCCCGTTGGGGGGCTACAATGAGCAGTTCTTC.

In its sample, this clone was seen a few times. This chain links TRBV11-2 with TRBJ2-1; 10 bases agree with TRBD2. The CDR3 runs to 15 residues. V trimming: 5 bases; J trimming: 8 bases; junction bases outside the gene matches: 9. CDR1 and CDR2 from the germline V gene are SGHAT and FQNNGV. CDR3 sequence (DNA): TGTGCCAGCAGCAAGCTAGCGGGAGTACTCGATGAGCAGTTCTTC. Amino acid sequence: CASSKLAGVLDEQFF.

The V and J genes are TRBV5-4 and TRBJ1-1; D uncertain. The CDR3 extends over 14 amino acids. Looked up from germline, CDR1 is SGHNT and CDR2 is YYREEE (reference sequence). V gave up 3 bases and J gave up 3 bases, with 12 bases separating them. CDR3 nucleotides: TGTGCCAGCAGCTCCAGGTCGGGGTACACTGAAGCTTTCTTT. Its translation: CASSSRSGYTEAFF.

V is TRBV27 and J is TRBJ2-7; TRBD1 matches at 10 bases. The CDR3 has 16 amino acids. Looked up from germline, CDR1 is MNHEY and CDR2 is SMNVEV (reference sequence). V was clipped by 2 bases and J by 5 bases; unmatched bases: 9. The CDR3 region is CASSLIYGTGVHEQYF. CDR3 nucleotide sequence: TGTGCCAGCAGTTTAATATACGGGACAGGGGTCCACGAGCAGTACTTC.

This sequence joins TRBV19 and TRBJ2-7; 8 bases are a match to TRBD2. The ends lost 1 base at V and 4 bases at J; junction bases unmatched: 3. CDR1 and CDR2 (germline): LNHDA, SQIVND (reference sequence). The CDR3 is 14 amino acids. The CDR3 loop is CASSIAGGPYEQYF. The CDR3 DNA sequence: TGTGCCAGTAGTATAGCGGGAGGGCCTTACGAGCAGTACTTC.

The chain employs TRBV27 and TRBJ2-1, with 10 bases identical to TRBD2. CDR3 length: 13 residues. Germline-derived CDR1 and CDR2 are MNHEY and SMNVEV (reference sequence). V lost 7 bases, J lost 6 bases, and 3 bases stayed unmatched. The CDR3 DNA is TGTGCCAGCACTCTAGCGGGAGTCAATGAGCAGTTCTTC. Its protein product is CASTLAGVNEQFF.

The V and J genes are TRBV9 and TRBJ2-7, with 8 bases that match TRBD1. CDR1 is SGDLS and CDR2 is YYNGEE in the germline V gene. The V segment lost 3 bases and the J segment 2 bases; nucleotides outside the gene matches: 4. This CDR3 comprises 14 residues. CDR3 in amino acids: CASSAGQATYEQYF. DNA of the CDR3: TGTGCCAGCAGCGCGGGACAGGCCACCTACGAGCAGTACTTC.

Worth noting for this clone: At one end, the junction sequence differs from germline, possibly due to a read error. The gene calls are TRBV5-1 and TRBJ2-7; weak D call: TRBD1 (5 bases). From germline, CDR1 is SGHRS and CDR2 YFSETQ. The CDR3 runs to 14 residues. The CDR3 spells CASSLWGVYYEQYF. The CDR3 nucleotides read TGTGCCAGCAGCTTGTGGGGCGTTTATTACGAGCAGTACTTC.

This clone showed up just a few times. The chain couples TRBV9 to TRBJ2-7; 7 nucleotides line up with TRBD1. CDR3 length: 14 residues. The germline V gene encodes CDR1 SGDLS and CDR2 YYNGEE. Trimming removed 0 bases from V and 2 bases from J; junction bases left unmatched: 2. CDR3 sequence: CASSVEDRTYEQYF. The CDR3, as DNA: TGTGCCAGCAGCGTAGAGGACAGGACCTACGAGCAGTACTTC.

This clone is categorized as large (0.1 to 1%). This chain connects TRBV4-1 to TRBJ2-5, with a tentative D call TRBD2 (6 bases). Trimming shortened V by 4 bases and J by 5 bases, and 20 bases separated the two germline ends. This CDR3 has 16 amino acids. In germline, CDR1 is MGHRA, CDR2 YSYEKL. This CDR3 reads CASSPLGSGAVETQYF. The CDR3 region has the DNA TGCGCCAGCAGCCCCCTGGGTAGCGGAGCGGTGGAGACCCAGTACTTC.

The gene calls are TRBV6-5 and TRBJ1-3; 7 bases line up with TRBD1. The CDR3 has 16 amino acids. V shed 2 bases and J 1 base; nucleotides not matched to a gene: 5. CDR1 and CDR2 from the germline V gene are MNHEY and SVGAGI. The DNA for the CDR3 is TGTGCCAGCAGTTACCTTCAGACAGGGTCTGGAAACACCATATATTTT. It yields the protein CASSYLQTGSGNTIYF.

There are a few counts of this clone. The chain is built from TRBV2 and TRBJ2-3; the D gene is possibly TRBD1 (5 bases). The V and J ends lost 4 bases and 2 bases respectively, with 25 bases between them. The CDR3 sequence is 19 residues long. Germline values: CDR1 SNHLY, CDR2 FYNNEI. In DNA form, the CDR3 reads TGTGCCAGCAGTGGATTCGGTTTTGGGGCAGGGCTTACCACAGATACGCAGTATTTT. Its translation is CASSGFGFGAGLTTDTQYF.

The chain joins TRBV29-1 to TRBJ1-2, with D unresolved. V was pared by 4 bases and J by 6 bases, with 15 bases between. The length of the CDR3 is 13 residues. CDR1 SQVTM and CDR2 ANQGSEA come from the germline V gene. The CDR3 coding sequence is TGCAGCGTTGCTGGGAGGGTGGCACATGGCTACACCTTC. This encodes CSVAGRVAHGYTF.

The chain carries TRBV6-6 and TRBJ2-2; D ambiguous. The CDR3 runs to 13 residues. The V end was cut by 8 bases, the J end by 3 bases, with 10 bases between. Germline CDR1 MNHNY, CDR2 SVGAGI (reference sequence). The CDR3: CASPSSDTGELFF. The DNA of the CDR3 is TGTGCCAGCCCTTCTTCAGACACCGGGGAGCTGTTTTTT.

In DNA form, the CDR3 reads TGTGCCATCAGGACCCTTGGAGGGAACACTGAAGCTTTCTTT. Its protein product is CAIRTLGGNTEAFF. This chain links TRBV10-3 with TRBJ1-1; D is uncertain. V was cut by 6 bases and J by 1 base, with 12 bases left in between. The CDR3 is made up of 14 amino acids. From germline, CDR1 is ENHRY and CDR2 SYGVKD.